These 15 T cell receptor beta chains share one sample of origin, sequenced in a study of CD8 T cells in ankylosing spondylitis. TCRdb independently ran MiXCR on the 5' RACE reads; one entry per CDR3 protein. The table has 150,000 to 200,000 distinct CDR3 sequences, roughly 18% seen once; the top ten hold 4.3%. Sequenced: blood, either unsorted or a sorted T cell fraction (not recorded which). These receptors were collected from a male donor aged 5 to 30 with ankylosing spondylitis or in good health (not recorded which).

In this sample, this clonotype turned up many times. The chain combines TRBV7-2 with TRBJ2-1, with D possibly being TRBD1 or TRBD2 (5 bases each). Deletions cut 0 bases from V and 0 bases from J, with 18 bases between. Germline assignment: CDR1 SGHTA and CDR2 FQGNSA. The CDR3 is 19 amino acids. The CDR3 DNA sequence: TGTGCCAGCAGCTTAGCCCTCATCTGGGGGACGAGCTCCTACAATGAGCAGTTCTTC. Its protein product is CASSLALIWGTSSYNEQFF.

V usage is TRBV13 and J usage is TRBJ2-3, with TRBD2 as a possible D gene (6 bases). The CDR3 runs 15 residues. The germline V gene encodes CDR1 PRHDT and CDR2 FYEKMQ (reference sequence). Trimming took 5 bases from V and 7 from J, leaving 19 bases between them. CDR3 in DNA: TGTGCCAGCAGCCAGACAGTCCCTAGCGTGCATACGCAGTATTTT. This gives the protein CASSQTVPSVHTQYF.

The rearrangement uses TRBV7-8 and TRBJ2-1; perhaps TRBD2 as D (6 bases). Germline-derived CDR1 and CDR2 are SGHVS and FQNEAQ. The V gene lost 2 bases and the J gene lost 8 bases, with 13 bases spanning the gap. The CDR3 spans 14 residues. The CDR3 loop reads CASSLPTSSDEQFF. Written as DNA, the CDR3 is TGTGCCAGCAGCTTACCCACTAGCAGCGATGAGCAGTTCTTC.

This clonotype has only one observation. The chain joins TRBV29-1 to TRBJ2-7; 11 nucleotides line up with TRBD1. Germline V lookup: CDR1 SQVTM, CDR2 ANQGSEA. V gave up 4 bases and J gave up 5 bases; unmatched junction bases: 7. The CDR3 has 14 residues. The CDR3 sequence: CSVALDRGHDEQYF. CDR3 DNA: TGCAGCGTTGCGTTGGACAGGGGGCACGACGAGCAGTACTTC.

This clonotype was counted at least ten times. V and J are TRBV12-3 or TRBV12-4 and TRBJ2-3; 8 bases match TRBD2. With 5 bases clipped from V and 4 bases from J, the junction kept 8 bases outside the gene matches. This CDR3 region has 15 residues. Here the CDR3 reads CASSAREGLADTQYF. In nucleotides, the CDR3 is TGTGCCAGCAGTGCCCGGGAGGGCCTAGCAGATACGCAGTATTTT.

This clonotype has ten or more counts. This chain connects TRBV12-3 or TRBV12-4 to TRBJ2-7, with 7 bases aligning to TRBD2. The V and J ends lost 5 bases and 4 bases, in that order; junction bases with no gene match: 11. The CDR3 sequence is 15 residues long. CDR3 sequence reads: CASSHGGSSLYEQYF. CDR3 nucleotides: TGTGCCAGCAGTCACGGGGGGTCGTCTTTGTACGAGCAGTACTTC.

This clonotype was picked up many times. The chain combines TRBV29-1 with TRBJ2-6, with 9 bases fitting TRBD1. This CDR3 is 15 amino acids long. Trimming cost V 8 bases and J 0 bases; bases outside gene matches: 5. From germline, CDR1 is SQVTM and CDR2 ANQGSEA. CDR3 amino acids: CSIGGQGSGANVLTF. CDR3 DNA sequence: TGCAGCATAGGGGGACAGGGCTCTGGGGCCAACGTCCTGACTTTC.

There are many counts of this clonotype. The chain joins TRBV10-3 to TRBJ2-7; 7 bases are shared with TRBD2. This CDR3 comprises 14 residues. J lost 3 bases, V lost 2 bases, and 4 bases had no gene match. Germline V gene lookup returns CDR1 ENHRY and CDR2 SYGVKD. Here the CDR3 DNA reads TGTGCCATCAGTGAGGGGGGGGACTTCTACGAGCAGTACTTC. This encodes CAISEGGDFYEQYF.

The sample holds many counts of this clonotype. This chain joins TRBV12-3 or TRBV12-4 and TRBJ2-3; D gene ambiguous. V lost 4 bases and J lost 1, with 12 bases in between. This CDR3 contains 15 residues. The CDR3 region is CASSSPSGGTDTQYF. CDR3 sequence (DNA): TGTGCCAGCAGTTCCCCAAGTGGGGGCACAGATACGCAGTATTTT.

This clonotype was counted between two and nine times. J is TRBJ1-6 and V is TRBV7-9; D may be TRBD1 (5 bases). The CDR3 runs to 13 residues. V was cut by 2 bases and J by 10 bases, with 9 bases left in between. From germline, CDR1 is SEHNR and CDR2 FQNEAQ (reference sequence). The CDR3 DNA is TGTGCCAGCAGCTTAATACAGGCCTCACCCCTCCACTTT. Protein product: CASSLIQASPLHF. The whole variable domain, remainder taken from reference TRBV7-9 and TRBJ1-6, is DTGVSQNPRHKITKRGQNVTFRCDPISEHNRLYWYRQTLGQGPEFLTYFQNEAQLEKSRLLSDRFSAERPKGSFSTLEIQRTEQGDSAMYLCASSLIQASPLHFGNGTRLTVT.

This clonotype was counted at least ten times. The chain carries TRBV5-1 and TRBJ2-7; maybe TRBD1 (6 bases). Germline CDR1 reads SGHRS; CDR2 reads YFSETQ. V lost 1 base and J 1 base, leaving 9 bases between the germline ends. CDR3 length: 14 residues. The CDR3 protein is CASSLNTGSYEQYF. The CDR3 coding sequence is TGCGCCAGCAGCTTGAACACAGGGTCCTACGAGCAGTACTTC. The variable domain in full, with the rest retrieved from reference TRBV5-1 and TRBJ2-7, is KAGVTQTPRYLIKTRGQQVTLSCSPISGHRSVSWYQQTPGQGLQFLFEYFSETQRNKGNFPGRFSGRQFSNSRSEMNVSTLELGDSALYLCASSLNTGSYEQYFGPGTRLTVT.

Note on this clonotype: A read error may produce the germline difference seen at one junction end. J is TRBJ2-2 and V is TRBV28; TRBD2 might be the D (7 bases). The CDR3 length is 15 residues. From germline, CDR1 is MDHEN and CDR2 SYDVKM. CDR3 sequence reads: CSSSSGGQGTGELFF. In DNA, the CDR3 is TGTTCCAGCTCTAGCGGAGGGCAGGGGACCGGGGAGCTGTTTTTT.

This clonotype came up many times. The chain uses TRBV5-6 and TRBJ2-1; maybe TRBD1 (7 bases). V was shortened by 5 bases and J by 8 bases, with 23 bases between the two germline ends. The CDR3 is 16 amino acids. CDR1 is SGHDT and CDR2 is YYEEEE in the germline V gene. The CDR3 sequence: CASSFDRQGGSDEQFF. The CDR3 nucleotides read TGTGCCAGCAGTTTTGACAGACAGGGAGGTTCGGATGAGCAGTTCTTC. Combining the CDR3 with reference TRBV5-6 and TRBJ2-1 gives the whole variable domain DAGVTQSPTHLIKTRGQQVTLRCSPKSGHDTVSWYQQALGQGPQFIFQYYEEEERQRGNFPDRFSGHQFPNYSSELNVNALLLGDSALYLCASSFDRQGGSDEQFFGPGTRLTVL.

This clonotype was counted many times. This rearrangement joins TRBV20-1 to TRBJ2-1; D unresolved. V dropped 3 bases and J dropped 6 bases, with 6 bases sitting between them. Germline CDR1 DFQATT, CDR2 SNEGSKA (reference sequence). The CDR3 extends over 11 amino acids. This chain's CDR3 is CSASSPNEQFF. The CDR3 DNA reads as TGCAGTGCTAGCAGTCCCAATGAGCAGTTCTTC.

This clonotype showed up many times. The chain employs TRBV6-6 and TRBJ1-4; 7 nucleotides match TRBD1. J lost 8 bases, V lost 6 bases, and 9 bases had no gene match. CDR3 size: 14 residues. The germline V gene has CDR1 MNHNY and CDR2 SVGAGI (reference sequence). The CDR3 coding sequence is TGTGCCAGCAGACAACAGGGGTTTGAGGAAAAACTGTTTTTT. This codes for CASRQQGFEEKLFF.